This T cell receptor beta chain was observed in a study of control samples from healthy donors and cancer patients. Only in-frame clones appear in the TCRdb table, and some are missing; sequencing was by immunoSEQ multiplex PCR. The sample yields approximately 26,000 clones, approximately 90% seen once. The CDR3 covers 13 residues. The germline V and J ends were trimmed by 3 bases and 2 bases, with 6 bases remaining between them. V usage is TRBV12-3 or TRBV12-4 and J usage is TRBJ2-3, with D uncertain. The sequenced material came from PBMCs. This sequence originates from a middle-aged man with lung cancer. The CDR3 bases are TGTGCCAGCAGTTTGTTCTCCACAGATACGCAGTATTTT. Amino acids: CASSLFSTDTQYF.